This paragraph reports one T cell receptor beta chain. This entry belongs to a study of blood T cell repertoires in COVID-19. Germline loops: CDR1 SGDLS, CDR2 YYNGEE. The CDR3 spans 15 residues. V shed 0 bases and J 7 bases; nucleotides not matched to a gene: 6. In the original analysis: Estimation of nucleated cell counts was performed using reference gene primer amplification. Assay used: immunoSEQ multiplex PCR; TCRdb lists only in-frame clones, some missing. The V and J calls and the clone size are those of that table, but D and trimming were determined from the DNA. The table has about 380,000 clones, around 89% seen once.

The sequence was obtained from a woman aged 18-29 years who had recovered from COVID-19. This rearrangement joins TRBV9 to TRBJ1-2, with 10 bases aligning to TRBD1. The sequencing sample was made of PBMCs or T cells enriched from blood (not recorded which). The CDR3 spells CASSVGGQGRSGYTF. The CDR3 DNA reads TGTGCCAGCAGCGTAGGGGGACAGGGGAGGAGTGGCTACACCTTC.